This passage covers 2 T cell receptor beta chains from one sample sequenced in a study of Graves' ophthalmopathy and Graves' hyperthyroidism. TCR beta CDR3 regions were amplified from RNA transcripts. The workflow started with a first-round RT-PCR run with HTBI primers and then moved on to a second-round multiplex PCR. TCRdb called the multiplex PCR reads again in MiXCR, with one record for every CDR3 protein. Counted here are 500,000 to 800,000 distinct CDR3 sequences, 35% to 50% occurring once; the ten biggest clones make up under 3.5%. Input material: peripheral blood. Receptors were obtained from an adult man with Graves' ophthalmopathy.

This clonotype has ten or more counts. CDR3 in amino acids: CASSSQPGLGEQYF. CDR3 bases: TGTGCCAGCAGCTCGCAGCCGGGACTAGGGGAGCAGTACTTC. The chain combines TRBV6-6 with TRBJ2-7; 8 bases match TRBD2. From germline, CDR1 is MNHNY and CDR2 SVGAGI (reference sequence). CDR3 length: 14 amino acids. V dropped 6 bases and J dropped 7; count of bases not matched to a gene: 11.

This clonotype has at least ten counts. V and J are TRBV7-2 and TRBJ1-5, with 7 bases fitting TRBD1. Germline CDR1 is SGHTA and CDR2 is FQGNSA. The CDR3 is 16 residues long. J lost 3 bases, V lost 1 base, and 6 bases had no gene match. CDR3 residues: CASSLEGTALNQPQHF. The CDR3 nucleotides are TGTGCCAGCAGCTTAGAGGGGACAGCCCTCAATCAGCCCCAGCATTTT.